This T cell receptor beta chain stems from a study of T cells in Graves' hyperthyroidism and ophthalmopathy. With respect to this clonotype: Its antigen is as yet unknown.

V dropped 5 bases and J dropped 7 bases, with 17 bases sitting between them. CDR3 size: 15 residues. The source material, RNA transcripts, was used to amplify TCR beta CDR3 regions. Carried out on the TCR CDR3, a first-round RT-PCR used the HTBI primer set. Each CDR3 protein gets one entry after TCRdb re-called the multiplex PCR reads with MiXCR. The data hold 300,000 to 400,000 distinct CDR3 sequences, with roughly 21% observed a single time. Fresh peripheral blood, 9.5 to 10 ml of it, supplied the PBMCs. Study-level findings and limits: Blood also held most thyroid clonotypes expanded beyond 0.001.

Specimen: blood. The chain recombines TRBV12-3 or TRBV12-4 with TRBJ1-4, with D uncertain. The TCR originated in a woman aged 45-60 years with Graves' hyperthyroidism. The CDR3 DNA follows: TGTGCCAGCAGTCCTAGAGGGATCTCAGGTGAAAAACTGTTTTTT. Amino acids: CASSPRGISGEKLFF.